These 20 T cell receptor beta chains share one sample of origin, sequenced in a study of post-analysis software for immune sequencing data. Study results and limitations: Controls showed lower frequencies than patients for roughly five TRBV segments, and TRBV5-6, TRBV5-1 and TRBV20-1 were among these.

No cognate antigen is known for these TCRs. Sequencing libraries made from TCR beta cDNA carried unique molecular identifiers. Using its own MiXCR run on the PCR reads, TCRdb lists one record per CDR3 protein. Of about 180,000 distinct CDR3 sequences listed, about 30% are singletons. Sequenced: blood. The receptors were gathered from a girl aged 10 to 17 with multiple sclerosis.

This rearrangement joins TRBV12-3 or TRBV12-4 to TRBJ1-6; 7 positions agree with TRBD1. J was trimmed by 7 bases and V by 5 bases; bases with no gene match: 2. There are 13 residues in the CDR3. The CDR3 DNA sequence: TGTGCCAGCAGTACAGGGGTAAATTCACCCCTCCACTTT. Translation: CASSTGVNSPLHF.

This clonotype has at least ten counts. The rearrangement links TRBV10-3 to TRBJ1-5; 7 nucleotides agree with TRBD1. V dropped 6 bases and J dropped 4; count of bases not matched to a gene: 6. Germline CDR1 reads ENHRY; CDR2 reads SYGVKD. CDR3 size: 14 residues. CDR3 region: CAIRADRDNQPQHF. The CDR3 region has the DNA TGTGCCATCAGAGCAGACAGGGATAATCAGCCCCAGCATTTT.

V usage is TRBV19 and J usage is TRBJ1-4; D is uncertain. The CDR3 is 13 amino acids. V was cut by 5 bases and J by 4 bases, with 8 bases left in between. CDR1 is LNHDA, CDR2 SQIVND, per germline (reference sequence). The CDR3 DNA sequence: TGTGCCAGTAGTGAGTGGAGTAATGAAAAACTGTTTTTT. It codes for CASSEWSNEKLFF.

This clonotype was detected many times. The chain joins TRBV5-4 to TRBJ2-7; tentative D call: TRBD1 (6 bases). V dropped 4 bases and J dropped 3 bases, with 20 bases sitting between them. The CDR3 has 16 residues. The germline gives CDR1 SGHNT, CDR2 YYREEE (reference sequence). The CDR3 region is CASSGEQGFGIYEQYF. The CDR3 DNA reads as TGTGCCAGCAGCGGTGAGCAGGGGTTCGGGATCTACGAGCAGTACTTC.

J is TRBJ2-1 and V is TRBV19; TRBD1 or TRBD2 may be the D gene (6 bases each). The CDR3 extends over 13 amino acids. Between the trimmed V and J ends, which lost 2 bases and 7 bases, there was a span of 9 bases. Germline V CDR1 and CDR2: LNHDA, SQIVND (reference sequence). CDR3 amino acids: CASSIQGRNEQFF. CDR3 DNA sequence: TGTGCCAGTAGTATACAGGGGAGGAATGAGCAGTTCTTC.

This chain uses TRBV5-1 with TRBJ2-5; TRBD2 aligns across 12 bases. Germline values: CDR1 SGHRS, CDR2 YFSETQ. Germline trimming cut 0 bases from V and 11 bases from J; bases unmatched to any gene: 14. This CDR3 spans 17 amino acids. The CDR3 here is CASSLGGTSGFGNEQYF. CDR3 coding DNA: TGCGCCAGCAGCTTGGGGGGGACTAGCGGGTTCGGGAATGAGCAGTACTTC.

This clonotype came up many times. The V and J genes are TRBV7-9 and TRBJ2-5; either TRBD1 or TRBD2 may supply D (5 bases each). The germline V gene has CDR1 SEHNR and CDR2 FQNEAQ (reference sequence). V lost 6 bases to trimming and J lost 4 bases, with 18 bases between them. The length of the CDR3 is 15 residues. Here the CDR3 reads CASSWDHEVGETQYF. The CDR3 coding sequence is TGTGCCAGCAGTTGGGACCATGAGGTTGGAGAGACCCAGTACTTC. Complete variable domain (other parts from reference TRBV7-9 and TRBJ2-5): DTGVSQNPRHKITKRGQNVTFRCDPISEHNRLYWYRQTLGQGPEFLTYFQNEAQLEKSRLLSDRFSAERPKGSFSTLEIQRTEQGDSAMYLCASSWDHEVGETQYFGPGTRLLVL.

In the case of this clonotype: A much larger clone differs by one base, so this may be a read error. The chain couples TRBV29-1 to TRBJ2-1, with D uncertain. This CDR3 is 14 amino acids long. Trimming cost V 8 bases and J 2 bases, with 16 bases left between them. Per the germline V gene, CDR1 is SQVTM and CDR2 is ANQGSEA. Here the CDR3 DNA reads TGCAGCATATCCTGGACCCTTGCCTACAATGAGCAGTTCTTC. Its protein product is CSISWTLAYNEQFF.

This clonotype was seen only a few times. At one boundary the junction diverges from the germline segment, which might be a read error. The chain combines TRBV29-1 with TRBJ1-1; a weak D match, TRBD1 (5 bases). Germline assignment: CDR1 SQVTM and CDR2 ANQGSEA. The CDR3 has 14 residues. The CDR3 DNA is TGCAGCGTTGAACGGGTGACAGAGAACACTGGAGCTTTCTTT. Amino acid sequence: CSVERVTENTGAFF.

The chain combines TRBV5-5 with TRBJ1-1, with a weak D call TRBD1 (5 bases). Germline lookup yields CDR1 SGHKS and CDR2 YYEKEE (reference sequence). Between the trimmed V and J ends, which lost 4 bases and 1 base, there was a span of 20 bases. The CDR3 spans 17 residues. CDR3 sequence (DNA): TGTGCCAGCAGCGTAGGGGTTGGCTCAGGGAAGAACACTGAAGCTTTCTTT. It translates to CASSVGVGSGKNTEAFF.

Notes on this clonotype: The junction and the germline gene differ at one end; a read error may be behind it. V gene TRBV18 combines with J gene TRBJ2-7; D possibly corresponds to TRBD1 (5 bases). Per germline, CDR1 KGHSH and CDR2 LQKENI. The CDR3 spans 14 residues. CDR3 nucleotide sequence: TGTGCCAGCTCACCAGACCAGGGCTCCTACGGGCAGTACTTC. This translates into CASSPDQGSYGQYF.

Of note for this clonotype: A much more abundant neighbour one base away suggests this may be a read error. The V and J genes are TRBV5-1 and TRBJ2-1, with D unclear. Germline V gene sequence: CDR1 SGHRS, CDR2 YFSETQ. The CDR3 loop spans 15 amino acids. CDR3 in DNA: TGCGCCAGCAGCTTGGGTCCCGCCTCCTACAATGAGCGGTTCTTC. This translates into CASSLGPASYNERFF.

V is TRBV7-3 and J is TRBJ2-7; D not certain. Trimming took off 1 base at V and 0 bases at J, with 10 bases between the two ends. Germline V gives CDR1 SGHTA, CDR2 FQGTGA. The CDR3 spans 15 residues. The CDR3 nucleotides read TGTGCCAGCAGCTTAAATCGCCGGAGCTCCTACGAGCAGTACTTC. It yields the protein CASSLNRRSSYEQYF.

The chain employs TRBV5-6 and TRBJ2-7, with 7 bases identical to TRBD1. The V segment lost 7 bases and the J segment 5 bases; nucleotides outside the gene matches: 9. This CDR3 is built from 13 residues. Per the germline V gene, CDR1 is SGHDT and CDR2 is YYEEEE. The CDR3 DNA reads as TGTGCCAGCGCCCGGACAGGCCCCCACGAGCAGTACTTC. Encoded protein: CASARTGPHEQYF.

This chain connects TRBV20-1 to TRBJ1-2; D possibly corresponds to TRBD1 (5 bases). The germline V and J ends were trimmed by 0 bases and 0 bases, with 11 bases remaining between them. The CDR3 has 15 amino acids. Looked up from germline, CDR1 is DFQATT and CDR2 is SNEGSKA (reference sequence). CDR3 DNA sequence: TGCAGTGCTAGAGAACGGGGGACCTCTAACTATGGCTACACCTTC. Encoded protein: CSARERGTSNYGYTF.

This clonotype was counted ten times or more. V and J are TRBV7-9 and TRBJ2-7; TRBD2 matches 9 bases. There are 16 residues in the CDR3. J was trimmed by 0 bases and V by 1 base; bases with no gene match: 4. Germline-derived CDR1 and CDR2 are SEHNR and FQNEAQ (reference sequence). The CDR3 sequence: CASSLGPAGGSYEQYF. As DNA, the CDR3 is TGTGCCAGCAGCTTAGGTCCAGCGGGAGGCTCCTACGAGCAGTACTTC. The whole variable domain, remainder taken from reference TRBV7-9 and TRBJ2-7, is DTGVSQNPRHKITKRGQNVTFRCDPISEHNRLYWYRQTLGQGPEFLTYFQNEAQLEKSRLLSDRFSAERPKGSFSTLEIQRTEQGDSAMYLCASSLGPAGGSYEQYFGPGTRLTVT.

The chain is built from TRBV7-9 and TRBJ1-2; D gene uncertain. Germline V CDR1 and CDR2: SEHNR, FQNEAQ (reference sequence). This CDR3 contains 14 residues. Trimming stripped 1 base from V and 5 bases from J, with 11 bases between. This CDR3 reads CASSLEGAIYGYTF. CDR3 DNA sequence: TGTGCCAGCAGCTTAGAGGGCGCCATTTATGGCTACACCTTC.

This clonotype was detected ten times or more. This sequence joins TRBV7-9 and TRBJ2-7, with D possibly TRBD2 on 5 matching bases. This CDR3 comprises 15 residues. From germline, CDR1 is SEHNR and CDR2 FQNEAQ (reference sequence). The ends were cut back, 1 base at V and 0 bases at J, with 10 bases in the middle. CDR3 sequence reads: CASSLEPGSSYEQYF. DNA for the CDR3: TGTGCCAGCAGCTTAGAGCCGGGAAGCTCCTACGAGCAGTACTTC.

This rearrangement joins TRBV7-9 to TRBJ1-1; D is possibly TRBD1 (5 bases). The CDR3 extends over 13 amino acids. The V end lost 4 bases, the J end lost 11 bases, and 17 bases lay between the germline ends. Germline CDR1 reads SEHNR; CDR2 reads FQNEAQ (reference sequence). The CDR3 DNA sequence: TGTGCCAGCAGCTCCCGGAGCGCAGACAGTGCTTTCTTT. Its protein is CASSSRSADSAFF.

The table lists this clonotype with many counts. The chain carries TRBV29-1 and TRBJ2-7; 11 positions match TRBD1. The J segment lost 7 bases and the V segment lost 4 bases, leaving 6 bases of the junction unmatched. The CDR3 has 13 amino acids. Germline V CDR1 and CDR2: SQVTM, ANQGSEA. CDR3 bases: TGCAGCGTTGCTCGGACAGGGGGCGGGGAGCAGTACTTC. This sequence encodes CSVARTGGGEQYF.